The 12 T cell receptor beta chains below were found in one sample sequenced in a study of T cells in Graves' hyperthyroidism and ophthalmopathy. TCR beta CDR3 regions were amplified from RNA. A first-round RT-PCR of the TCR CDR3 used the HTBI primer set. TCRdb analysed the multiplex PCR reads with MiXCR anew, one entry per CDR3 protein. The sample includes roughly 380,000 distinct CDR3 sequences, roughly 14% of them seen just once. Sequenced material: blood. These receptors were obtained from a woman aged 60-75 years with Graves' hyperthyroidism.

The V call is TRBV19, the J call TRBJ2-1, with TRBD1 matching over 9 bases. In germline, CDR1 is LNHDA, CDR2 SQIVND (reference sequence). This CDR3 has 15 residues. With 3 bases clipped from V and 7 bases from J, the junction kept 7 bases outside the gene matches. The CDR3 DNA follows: TGTGCCAGTAGTATTACAGGGGGCTTTAGGAATGAGCAGTTCTTC. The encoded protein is CASSITGGFRNEQFF.

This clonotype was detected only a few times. The CDR3 coding sequence is TGTGCCAGCAGCCTGCCATCTTTATATGGCTACACCTTC. Amino acid sequence: CASSLPSLYGYTF. This chain joins TRBV3-1 and TRBJ1-2; D call uncertain. Germline values: CDR1 LGHDT, CDR2 YNNKEL (reference sequence). V was cut by 4 bases and J by 5 bases, with 11 bases left in between. The CDR3 length is 13 residues.

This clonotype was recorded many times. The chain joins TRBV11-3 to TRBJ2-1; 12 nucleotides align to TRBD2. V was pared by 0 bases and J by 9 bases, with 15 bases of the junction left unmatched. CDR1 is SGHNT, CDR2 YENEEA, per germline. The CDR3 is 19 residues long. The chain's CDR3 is CASSLDPTSGRNYGGEQFF. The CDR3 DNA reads TGTGCCAGCAGCTTAGATCCAACTAGCGGGAGGAATTATGGGGGTGAGCAGTTCTTC.

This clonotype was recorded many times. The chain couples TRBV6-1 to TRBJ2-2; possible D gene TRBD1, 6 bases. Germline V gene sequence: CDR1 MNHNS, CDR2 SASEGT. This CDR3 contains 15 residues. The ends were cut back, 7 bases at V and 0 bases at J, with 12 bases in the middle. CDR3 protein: CASIAQGTNTGELFF. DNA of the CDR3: TGTGCCAGCATAGCCCAGGGGACGAACACCGGGGAGCTGTTTTTT.

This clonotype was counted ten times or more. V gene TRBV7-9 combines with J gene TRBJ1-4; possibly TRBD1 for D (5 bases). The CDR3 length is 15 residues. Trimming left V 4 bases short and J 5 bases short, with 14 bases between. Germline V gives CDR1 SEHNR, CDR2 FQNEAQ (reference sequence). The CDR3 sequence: CASSSGTGGNEKLFF. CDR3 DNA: TGTGCCAGCAGCTCCGGGACCGGAGGGAATGAAAAACTGTTTTTT.

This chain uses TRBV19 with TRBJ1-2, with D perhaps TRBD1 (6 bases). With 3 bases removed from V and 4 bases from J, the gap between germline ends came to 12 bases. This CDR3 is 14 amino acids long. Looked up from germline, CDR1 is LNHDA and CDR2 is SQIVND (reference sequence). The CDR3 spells CASSMRDKVYGYTF. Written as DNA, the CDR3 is TGTGCCAGTAGTATGCGGGACAAAGTCTATGGCTACACCTTC.

Written as DNA, the CDR3 is TGTGCCAGTAGTATTGAACAGAATTCACCCCTCCACTTT. Its protein product is CASSIEQNSPLHF. The chain recombines TRBV19 with TRBJ1-6; no definite D call. V shed 3 bases and J shed 7 bases, with 7 bases lying between them. The CDR3 totals 13 residues. The germline gives CDR1 LNHDA, CDR2 SQIVND (reference sequence). The full variable domain, in which reference TRBV19 and TRBJ1-6 provide the parts outside the CDR3, is DGGITQSPKYLFRKEGQNVTLSCEQNLNHDAMYWYRQDPGQGLRLIYYSQIVNDFQKGDIAEGYSVSREKKESFPLTVTSAQKNPTAFYLCASSIEQNSPLHFGNGTRLTVT.

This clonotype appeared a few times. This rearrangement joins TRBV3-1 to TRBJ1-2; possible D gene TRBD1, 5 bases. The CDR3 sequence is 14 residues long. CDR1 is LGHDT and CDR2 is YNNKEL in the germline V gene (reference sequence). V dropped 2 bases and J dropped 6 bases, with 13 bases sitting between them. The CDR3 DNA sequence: TGTGCCAGCAGCCAACTAATCGGGGGTCATGGCTACACCTTC. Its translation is CASSQLIGGHGYTF.

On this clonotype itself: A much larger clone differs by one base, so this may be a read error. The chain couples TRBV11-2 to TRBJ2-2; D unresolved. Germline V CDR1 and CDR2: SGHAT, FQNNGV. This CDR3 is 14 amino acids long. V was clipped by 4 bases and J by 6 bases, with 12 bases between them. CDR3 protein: CASSSNSWSGELFF. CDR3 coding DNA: TGTGCCAGCAGCTCGAACTCTTGGTCCGGGGAGCTGTTTTTT.

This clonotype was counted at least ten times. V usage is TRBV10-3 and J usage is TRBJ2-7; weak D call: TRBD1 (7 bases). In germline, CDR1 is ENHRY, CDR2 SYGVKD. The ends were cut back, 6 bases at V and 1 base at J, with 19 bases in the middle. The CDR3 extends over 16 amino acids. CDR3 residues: CAISTLRGDRSYEQYF. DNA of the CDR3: TGTGCCATCAGCACACTAAGGGGGGACAGATCCTACGAGCAGTACTTC.

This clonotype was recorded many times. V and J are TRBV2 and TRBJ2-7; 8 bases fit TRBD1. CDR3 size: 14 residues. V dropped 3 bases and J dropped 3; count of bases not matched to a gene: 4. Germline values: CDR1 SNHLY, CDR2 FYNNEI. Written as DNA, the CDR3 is TGTGCCAGCAGTGACAGGGGGCGTATCTACGAGCAGTACTTC. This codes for CASSDRGRIYEQYF.

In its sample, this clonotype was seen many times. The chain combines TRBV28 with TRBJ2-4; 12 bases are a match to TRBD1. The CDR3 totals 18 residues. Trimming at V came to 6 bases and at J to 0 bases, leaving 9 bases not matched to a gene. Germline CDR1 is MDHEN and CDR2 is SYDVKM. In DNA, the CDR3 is TGTGCCAGCAGGTCCGGGACAGGGGGCCTAATAGCCAAAAACATTCAGTACTTC. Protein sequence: CASRSGTGGLIAKNIQYF.